Sequencing of this T cell receptor (beta chain) was carried out in a study of technical replicates of blood from several donors. Produced via immunoSEQ multiplex PCR; TCRdb's table is partial and in-frame only. The sample holds 45,000 to 50,000 clones, 80% to 95% seen once. Germline CDR1 and CDR2: SEHNR and FQNEAQ (reference sequence). The CDR3 is made up of 15 amino acids. J lost 5 bases, V lost 3 bases, and 6 bases had no gene match. The chain has TRBV7-9 and TRBJ1-1; 10 nucleotides match TRBD1. The sequence was collected from a human donor in good health. Some clones in this sample may be carry-over from other donors' samples. The source material was PBMCs. The CDR3: CASSFFRDRGTEAFF. The CDR3 region has the DNA TGTGCCAGCAGCTTCTTCCGGGACAGGGGAACTGAAGCTTTCTTT.